Below, 24 T cell receptor beta chains from the same sample are listed, as sequenced in a study of tumor-infiltrating lymphocytes in primary liver carcinoma (TCRdb year 2017). Instrument used: Illumina HiSeq 2500. TCRbeta-specific cDNA was reverse-transcribed from approximately 500 ng total RNA using a constant-region primer and ProtoScript II reverse transcriptase. Construction of the TCRbeta libraries relied on three nested rounds of multiplex PCR, following a slightly modified ARM-PCR procedure. Each of the first two PCR rounds ran for around 11 cycles using multiplex TRBV1-TRBV30 forward primers together with a Cbeta reverse primer. The public reads were reanalyzed by TCRdb: fastp trimming at Q25, MiXCR alignment, in-frame beta chains only. Duplicate CDR3 protein sequences are folded into a single record with the most common DNA and genes. For this sample the table gives about 210,000 distinct CDR3 sequences, of which 65% were detected only once. 6% to 8.5% of the sample is taken by the ten largest.

Blood RNA was extracted from unsorted whole blood using TRIzol reagent, and germline DNA was obtained with the DNeasy Blood & Tissue kit. Material: peripheral blood. Receptors were obtained from a woman aged 60 to 75 with primary liver carcinoma and hepatitis B virus infection.

This clonotype was seen once. The V gene is TRBV11-2, the J gene TRBJ2-5; the match to TRBD2 covers 11 bases. In germline, CDR1 is SGHAT, CDR2 FQNNGV. The CDR3 has 18 residues. V dropped 4 bases and J dropped 5; count of bases not matched to a gene: 15. As DNA, the CDR3 is TGTGCCAGCAGCTGTGGGGGTGCTAGCGGGAGGACGGATGAGACCCAGTACTTC. Residues: CASSCGGASGRTDETQYF.

Comment on this clonotype: Relative to the germline gene, one junction end is altered; a read error may explain this. This CDR3 is CAISEDYYGYTF. DNA of the CDR3: TGTGCCATCAGTGAAGACTACTATGGCTACACCTTC. The chain is built from TRBV2 and TRBJ1-2; unclear D gene. The CDR3 consists of 12 residues. CDR1 is SNHLY and CDR2 is FYNNEI in the germline V gene.

This chain joins TRBV18 and TRBJ2-4; 10 positions match TRBD2. V was clipped by 3 bases and J by 3 bases; unmatched bases: 11. CDR3 length: 18 residues. The germline gives CDR1 KGHSH, CDR2 LQKENI. The CDR3 nucleotides are TGTGCCAGCTCACCGGATAGCGGGAGGAGTTCTAGCAAAAACATTCAGTACTTC. This codes for CASSPDSGRSSSKNIQYF.

V is TRBV11-1 and J is TRBJ2-1; D is undetermined. The germline gives CDR1 SGHAT, CDR2 FQDESV (reference sequence). Trimming left V 4 bases short and J 8 bases short, with 18 bases between. This CDR3 is built from 15 residues. CDR3 protein: CASSSPELREDEQFF. CDR3 coding DNA: TGTGCCAGCAGCTCCCCGGAACTAAGAGAGGATGAGCAGTTCTTC.

This clonotype was picked up a small number of times. The chain has TRBV24-1 and TRBJ2-1; D not certain. Trimming left V 1 base short and J 10 bases short, with 10 bases between. The CDR3 is 13 amino acids. Germline CDR1 reads KGHDR; CDR2 reads SFDVKD. The CDR3 region has the DNA TGTGCCACCAGTGATTTTGAAAGCTGGGAGCAGTTCTTC. The encoded protein is CATSDFESWEQFF.

For this clonotype: The junction and the germline gene differ at one end; a read error may be behind it. This chain uses TRBV20-1 with TRBJ2-6, with D possibly matching TRBD1 (5 bases). Germline V CDR1 and CDR2: DFQATT, SNEGSKA (reference sequence). The CDR3 sequence is 14 residues long. The chain's CDR3 is CSAPRPPGANVLTF. In nucleotides, the CDR3 is TGCAGTGCCCCCAGACCTCCTGGGGCCAATGTCCTGACTTTC.

Comment on this clonotype: The germline gene is not matched at one end of the junction; a read error may be the cause. This sequence joins TRBV29-1 and TRBJ2-1; TRBD2 matches 9 bases. The germline CDR1 and CDR2 sequences are SQVTM and ANQGSEA. This CDR3 is 16 amino acids long. CDR3 in amino acids: CSVAKKGISGSNEQFF. The CDR3 nucleotides are TGCAGTGTTGCGAAGAAGGGGATTAGCGGGAGCAATGAGCAGTTCTTC.

The chain has TRBV11-3 and TRBJ1-4, with 8 bases aligning to TRBD1. This CDR3 is 16 amino acids long. With V trimmed by 5 bases and J by 4 bases, 9 bases remained unmatched. Germline assignment: CDR1 SGHNT and CDR2 YENEEA. The CDR3 sequence is CASSLAGQGLNEKLFF. CDR3 sequence (DNA): TGTGCCAGCAGCCTAGCAGGACAGGGCCTTAATGAAAAACTGTTTTTT.

For this clonotype: Because it lacks the conserved phenylalanine or tryptophan at the end, this CDR3 is likely a read error. This rearrangement joins TRBV7-8 to TRBJ1-2; D is ambiguous. Per the germline V gene, CDR1 is SGHVS and CDR2 is FQNEAQ. This CDR3 is built from 14 residues. CDR3: CASSLDKVGYVYTI. Written as DNA, the CDR3 is TGTGCCAGCAGCTTAGATAAGGTGGGCTATGTCTACACCATC.

The chain joins TRBV5-8 to TRBJ2-3; D may be TRBD2 (6 bases). Germline V gene sequence: CDR1 SGHTS, CDR2 YDEGEE. Trimming removed 1 base at V and 3 bases at J, with 15 bases between. This CDR3 spans 16 amino acids. The CDR3 region has the DNA TGTGCCAGCAGCTTGAGACTAACGGGAGAGACAGATACGCAGTATTTT. Its translation is CASSLRLTGETDTQYF.

The chain links TRBV28 to TRBJ2-6, with a possible D match to TRBD1 (6 bases). V gave up 7 bases and J gave up 1 base, with 11 bases separating them. Germline lookup yields CDR1 MDHEN and CDR2 SYDVKM. There are 15 residues in the CDR3. CDR3 sequence reads: CASMGADSGANVLTF. Written as DNA, the CDR3 is TGTGCCAGCATGGGGGCGGATTCTGGGGCCAACGTCCTGACTTTC.

Of note for this clonotype: One end of the junction is discordant with germline, which a read error may explain. V and J are TRBV6-1 and TRBJ1-5; no definite D call. The CDR3 covers 17 residues. The V gene's germline CDR1 is MNHNS and CDR2 SASEGT. The CDR3 region is CASSPRPGERSNKPQHF. The CDR3 DNA reads TGTGCCAGCAGTCCCCGTCCTGGGGAGAGGAGCAATAAGCCCCAGCATTTT.

The chain couples TRBV11-2 to TRBJ2-4; TRBD2 matches 14 bases. Germline-derived CDR1 and CDR2 are SGHAT and FQNNGV. V shed 7 bases, J shed 16 bases, and the junction held 12 bases outside the gene matches. The CDR3 length is 14 residues. The CDR3 coding sequence is TGTGCCAGCACCCGACTAGCGGGAGGGAACATTCGATACTTC. As protein: CASTRLAGGNIRYF.

This clonotype appeared a few times. This chain uses TRBV11-2 with TRBJ2-5; TRBD1 matches 9 bases. The CDR3 contains 15 residues. Trimming took 3 bases from V and 4 from J; bases not matched to a gene: 6. In germline, CDR1 is SGHAT, CDR2 FQNNGV. CDR3 sequence: CASSFLGQGRETQYF. The CDR3 region has the DNA TGTGCCAGCAGCTTCCTCGGACAGGGGAGAGAGACCCAGTACTTC. Full variable domain (missing parts from reference TRBV11-2 and TRBJ2-5): EAGVAQSPRYKIIEKRQSVAFWCNPISGHATLYWYQQILGQGPKLLIQFQNNGVVDDSQLPKDRFSAERLKGVDSTLKIQPAKLEDSAVYLCASSFLGQGRETQYFGPGTRLLVL.

Note on this clonotype: A much larger clone differs by one base, so this may be a read error. The chain couples TRBV12-3 or TRBV12-4 to TRBJ1-5, with D possibly matching TRBD1 (6 bases). CDR3 size: 16 residues. V was clipped by 5 bases and J by 0 bases, with 14 bases between them. This chain's CDR3 is CASSLLQGVSNQPQHF. CDR3 nucleotide sequence: TGTGCCAGCAGTCTCCTACAGGGAGTTAGCAATCAGCCCCAGCATTTT.

As for this clonotype: The germline gene is not matched at one end of the junction; a read error may be the cause. The chain links TRBV4-1 to TRBJ2-1; 13 bases agree with TRBD2. The CDR3 consists of 16 residues. Germline V gives CDR1 MGHRA, CDR2 YSYEKL. The CDR3 sequence: CDSSRRTSGSYNERFF. The CDR3 DNA sequence: TGCGACAGCAGCCGTAGGACTAGCGGGAGCTACAATGAGCGGTTCTTC.

Comment on this clonotype: The germline gene is not matched at one end of the junction; a read error may be the cause. The rearrangement links TRBV5-6 to TRBJ1-4; D is unresolved. CDR1 is SGHDT, CDR2 YYEEEE, per germline. This CDR3 is built from 14 residues. CDR3 DNA sequence: TGTGCCAGCAGCCCTGGGTTTTTGGGTGAAGAACTGTTTTTT. As protein: CASSPGFLGEELFF.

There are many counts of this clonotype. The chain is built from TRBV29-1 and TRBJ2-3; 9 bases fit TRBD2. Looked up from germline, CDR1 is SQVTM and CDR2 is ANQGSEA. J lost 1 base, V lost 4 bases, and 0 bases had no gene match. This CDR3 spans 13 amino acids. CDR3 region: CSVASGGTDTQYF. CDR3 coding DNA: TGCAGCGTTGCTAGCGGGGGCACAGATACGCAGTATTTT.

This clonotype was found a few times. A much larger clone lies a single base off, so this may be a read error. This chain uses TRBV6-1 with TRBJ2-7; TRBD2 matches 8 bases. The CDR3 spans 14 residues. CDR1 and CDR2 from the germline V gene are MNHNS and SASEGT. The CDR3 DNA follows: TGTGCCAGCAGGACGGGAGGGAGCTCCTACAAGCAGTACTTC. This sequence encodes CASRTGGSSYKQYF.

In its sample, this clonotype was seen a few times. Possible read error: a much larger clone is one base away. The CDR3 bases are TGTGCCAGCAGTGACAATCGGGGCACTGAAGCTTTCTTT. It specifies CASSDNRGTEAFF. The J gene is TRBJ1-1, the V gene TRBV12-3 or TRBV12-4; the D is unclear. V was shortened by 5 bases and J by 4 bases, with 11 bases between the two germline ends. This CDR3 contains 13 residues.

In the case of this clonotype: One junction end does not reproduce the germline sequence, and a read error may be involved. This chain uses TRBV6-6 with TRBJ1-2, with 7 nucleotides matching TRBD1. In germline, CDR1 is MNHNY, CDR2 SVGAGI (reference sequence). This CDR3 has 16 residues. CDR3 coding DNA: TGTGTCAGCAGTTACACAACGGACAGGATCGACTATGGCTACACCTTC. Residues: CVSSYTTDRIDYGYTF.

Notes on this clonotype: A clone one base away is much larger, so this may be a read error. The chain has TRBV10-3 and TRBJ1-3, with D perhaps TRBD1 (5 bases). The CDR3 spans 15 residues. Germline loops: CDR1 ENHRY, CDR2 SYGVKD. CDR3 sequence reads: CAIIEEGLAGNTIYF. The CDR3 DNA sequence: TGTGCCATCATTGAGGAGGGACTTGCTGGAAACACCATATATTTT.

The chain is built from TRBV20-1 and TRBJ2-7; 9 bases align to TRBD2. Germline CDR1 DFQATT, CDR2 SNEGSKA (reference sequence). The length of the CDR3 is 14 residues. CDR3 amino acids: CNAQDVAGEAEQYF. The CDR3 DNA follows: TGCAATGCACAGGACGTAGCGGGAGAGGCCGAGCAGTACTTC.

As regards this clonotype: Possible read error: a much larger clone is one base away. CDR3 region: CASRRLAGDQSQHF. The CDR3 region has the DNA TGTGCCAGCAGGCGCCTGGCAGGAGATCAGTCCCAGCATTTT. The rearrangement links TRBV12-3 or TRBV12-4 to TRBJ1-5; D not certain. This CDR3 region has 14 residues.